The TCR beta chain under discussion was sequenced for a study of cytomegalovirus exposure and HLA in healthy donors. With 60 Vbeta and 13 Jbeta primers, the PCR was carried out. TCRdb's copy holds only in-frame clones and misses some; the assay was immunoSEQ multiplex PCR. The sample comprises around 130,000 clones, more than 75% of which are singletons, and about 2% rests with the top ten. This clone was observed a few times. Between the trimmed V and J ends, which lost 2 bases and 7 bases, there was a span of 9 bases. CDR3 size: 13 residues. Looked up from germline, CDR1 is MNHNY and CDR2 is SVGAGI (reference sequence).

The TCR sequence derives from a man in his forties or fifties in good health and CMV-seronegative. The source material was PBMCs. The V gene is TRBV6-6, the J gene TRBJ2-1, with D possibly matching TRBD2 (7 bases). The CDR3 nucleotides read TGTGCCAGCAGTTACAGGGGGGGGAATGAGCAGTTCTTC. Translated: CASSYRGGNEQFF.